Listed below are T cell receptor beta chains from one sample, sequenced in a study of cytomegalovirus exposure and HLA in healthy donors. Generated by immunoSEQ multiplex PCR, the TCRdb table keeps only in-frame clones and is missing some. The data show 99,000 or so clones, 9.5% to 15% seen once. Sequencing was performed on PBMCs. The receptors were sampled from a man between 35 and 55 years old in good health and CMV-seropositive. The CDR3 runs from the conserved cysteine through the conserved F or W. The order of the fields is D gene, J gene, V gene, clone size, CDR3 DNA, CDR3 protein. D genes are given only for firm matches. Size tells how often a clone was seen (once, few, many) or the class of an expanded clone, and some rows leave it out.

d_gene: TRBD1
j_gene: TRBJ1-1
v_gene: TRBV5-1
abundance: .
CDR3nt: TGCGCCAGCAGCTTAGACCCAGGGGGCACTGAAGCTTTCTTT
CDR3aa: CASSLDPGGTEAFF

d_gene: TRBD2
j_gene: TRBJ2-1
v_gene: TRBV7-9
abundance: .
CDR3nt: TGTGCCAGCAGCTTACCCCGAAGACTAGCGGTTCACAATGAGCAGTTCTTC
CDR3aa: CASSLPRRLAVHNEQFF

d_gene: TRBD2
j_gene: TRBJ2-1
v_gene: TRBV2
abundance: few
CDR3nt: TGTGCCAGCAATGGAGGGACTACCTACAATGAGCAGTTCTTC
CDR3aa: CASNGGTTYNEQFF

d_gene: .
j_gene: TRBJ2-7
v_gene: TRBV5-1
abundance: .
CDR3nt: TGCGCCAGCAGCCCCGGGGGATCCTACGAGCAGTACTTC
CDR3aa: CASSPGGSYEQYF

d_gene: TRBD1
j_gene: TRBJ1-2
v_gene: TRBV29-1
abundance: few
CDR3nt: TGCAGCGTAGGGACAGGGGAGAACTATGGCTACACCTTC
CDR3aa: CSVGTGENYGYTF

d_gene: TRBD2
j_gene: TRBJ2-2
v_gene: TRBV27
abundance: .
CDR3nt: TGTGCCAGCAGTACGACCAGGACTAGCGGGAGGACAACCGGGGAGCTGTTTTTT
CDR3aa: CASSTTRTSGRTTGELFF

d_gene: .
j_gene: TRBJ2-5
v_gene: TRBV6-5
abundance: few
CDR3nt: TGTGCCAGCAGAACGGTCCGAAAGTACCAAGAGGCCCAGTACTTC
CDR3aa: CASRTVRKYQEAQYF

d_gene: .
j_gene: TRBJ2-5
v_gene: TRBV5-1
abundance: .
CDR3nt: TGCGCCAGCAGCTTGGGGTTAGCGACCTCGGCCGCGGAGACCCAGTACTTC
CDR3aa: CASSLGLATSAAETQYF

d_gene: TRBD2
j_gene: TRBJ2-7
v_gene: TRBV6-5
abundance: .
CDR3nt: TGTGCCAGCAGTTCCCGCCGGGTAGCGGGAGTACGGGAGCAGTACTTC
CDR3aa: CASSSRRVAGVREQYF

d_gene: TRBD1
j_gene: TRBJ2-5
v_gene: TRBV30
abundance: few
CDR3nt: TGTGCCTGGAGTTCAGGGACAGGGTCGGAGACCCAGTACTTC
CDR3aa: CAWSSGTGSETQYF

d_gene: .
j_gene: TRBJ2-1
v_gene: TRBV27
abundance: few
CDR3nt: TGTGCCAGCAGTTTAAGAGAGGGTTACTACAATGAGCAGTTCTTC
CDR3aa: CASSLREGYYNEQFF

d_gene: .
j_gene: TRBJ1-1
v_gene: TRBV7-9
abundance: few
CDR3nt: TGTGCCAGCAGCTTAGTGGCGCGACAGGCCAACACTGAAGCTTTCTTT
CDR3aa: CASSLVARQANTEAFF

d_gene: .
j_gene: TRBJ2-7
v_gene: TRBV29-1
abundance: .
CDR3nt: TGCAGCGTGACTTTGACTGCCTCCTACGAGCAGTACTTC
CDR3aa: CSVTLTASYEQYF

d_gene: .
j_gene: TRBJ2-3
v_gene: TRBV29-1
abundance: .
CDR3nt: TGCAGCGTTGCATACACGCCAGATACGCAGTATTTT
CDR3aa: CSVAYTPDTQYF

d_gene: TRBD1
j_gene: TRBJ2-2
v_gene: TRBV30
abundance: .
CDR3nt: TGTGCCTGGCACAGGGGGAACACCGGGGGGCTGTTTTTT
CDR3aa: CAWHRGNTGGLFF

d_gene: .
j_gene: TRBJ2-5
v_gene: TRBV29-1
abundance: few
CDR3nt: TGCAGCGTTGGAAAAGCCTTACCCCAAGAGACCCAGTACTTC
CDR3aa: CSVGKALPQETQYF

d_gene: .
j_gene: TRBJ1-1
v_gene: TRBV29-1
abundance: few
CDR3nt: TGCAGCGTCATGAAATTTTGGCGGAAAGAAGCTTTCTTT
CDR3aa: CSVMKFWRKEAFF

d_gene: .
j_gene: TRBJ2-3
v_gene: TRBV21-1
abundance: few
CDR3nt: TGTGCCAGCAGCTCTCAGGGAGACCGGGGGGAGGGGGGTACAGATACGCAGTATTTT
CDR3aa: CASSSQGDRGEGGTDTQYF

d_gene: TRBD1
j_gene: TRBJ2-4
v_gene: TRBV7-9
abundance: .
CDR3nt: TGTGCCAGCAGCGCCAGTGGACAGGGAGATTGGATTCAGTACTTC
CDR3aa: CASSASGQGDWIQYF

d_gene: .
j_gene: TRBJ2-1
v_gene: TRBV6-5
abundance: .
CDR3nt: TGTGCCAGCAGTCCCAACATAAACGAGCAGTTCTTC
CDR3aa: CASSPNINEQFF

d_gene: .
j_gene: TRBJ2-1
v_gene: TRBV15
abundance: .
CDR3nt: TGTGCCACCAGCAGAGATTATAGGAGCAATGAGCAGTTCTTC
CDR3aa: CATSRDYRSNEQFF

d_gene: .
j_gene: TRBJ2-5
v_gene: TRBV25-1
abundance: .
CDR3nt: TGTGCCAGCAGTGCCGGGGGCCAAGAGACCCAGTACTTC
CDR3aa: CASSAGGQETQYF

d_gene: .
j_gene: TRBJ1-5
v_gene: TRBV30
abundance: .
CDR3nt: TGTGCCTGGAGTGGAGGGGGACAGCCCCAGCATTTT
CDR3aa: CAWSGGGQPQHF

d_gene: TRBD1
j_gene: TRBJ2-6
v_gene: TRBV5-4
abundance: .
CDR3nt: TGTGCCAGCAGCTTGGAACGGACAGGGACCTCTGGGGCCAACGTCCTGACTTTC
CDR3aa: CASSLERTGTSGANVLTF

d_gene: TRBD2
j_gene: TRBJ2-1
v_gene: TRBV4-2
abundance: few
CDR3nt: TGTGCCAGCAGCCCTTGGGGCCTAGCGGGGGTGAGGGACAATGAGCAGTTCTTC
CDR3aa: CASSPWGLAGVRDNEQFF

d_gene: TRBD1
j_gene: TRBJ2-1
v_gene: TRBV28
abundance: .
CDR3nt: TGTGCCAGCAGTAGCCGGGACAGGGGAGGAGAGCAGTTCTTC
CDR3aa: CASSSRDRGGEQFF

d_gene: .
j_gene: TRBJ2-3
v_gene: TRBV5-1
abundance: .
CDR3nt: TGCGCCAGCAGCTTGACCTACCACACAGATACGCAGTATTTT
CDR3aa: CASSLTYHTDTQYF

d_gene: TRBD1
j_gene: TRBJ1-5
v_gene: TRBV27
abundance: .
CDR3nt: TGTGCCAGCAGCGCGGGACAGAGCAATCAGCCCCAGCATTTT
CDR3aa: CASSAGQSNQPQHF

d_gene: .
j_gene: TRBJ2-2
v_gene: TRBV11-1
abundance: .
CDR3nt: TGTGCCAGCAAGGGAGTTAGCACCGGGGAGCTGTTTTTT
CDR3aa: CASKGVSTGELFF

d_gene: .
j_gene: TRBJ2-4
v_gene: TRBV10-2
abundance: few
CDR3nt: TGCGCCAGCAGTGAACAAGCCAAAAACATTCAGTACTTC
CDR3aa: CASSEQAKNIQYF

d_gene: .
j_gene: TRBJ2-2
v_gene: TRBV15
abundance: .
CDR3nt: TGTGCCACCAGCAGAGATCAGGGCCCCACCGGGGAGCTGTTTTTT
CDR3aa: CATSRDQGPTGELFF

d_gene: TRBD2
j_gene: TRBJ2-1
v_gene: TRBV28
abundance: few
CDR3nt: TGTGCCAGCAGTCCTATACGGCTAGCGGGAGGGCCGTACAACAATGAGCAGTTCTTC
CDR3aa: CASSPIRLAGGPYNNEQFF

d_gene: TRBD1
j_gene: TRBJ2-7
v_gene: TRBV28
abundance: .
CDR3nt: TGTGCCAGCAGTTTGATTGGACAGGGTTTGTACGAGCAGTACTTC
CDR3aa: CASSLIGQGLYEQYF

d_gene: .
j_gene: TRBJ1-1
v_gene: TRBV5-4
abundance: .
CDR3nt: TGTGCCAGCTGGAAGACAGCTTTGGGCACTGAAGCTTTCTTT
CDR3aa: CASWKTALGTEAFF

d_gene: TRBD2
j_gene: TRBJ2-3
v_gene: TRBV18
abundance: few
CDR3nt: TGTGCCAGCTCACCAGGCGGGAGTTCAGATACGCAGTATTTT
CDR3aa: CASSPGGSSDTQYF

d_gene: .
j_gene: TRBJ1-5
v_gene: TRBV28
abundance: .
CDR3nt: TGTGCCAGCAGTCCCTATGACAGAACCAATCAGCCCCAGCATTTT
CDR3aa: CASSPYDRTNQPQHF

d_gene: TRBD2
j_gene: TRBJ2-1
v_gene: TRBV4-1
abundance: .
CDR3nt: TGCGCCAGCAGCCATGAACGGGGGTCTAGCGGACTCTACAATGAGCAGTTCTTC
CDR3aa: CASSHERGSSGLYNEQFF

d_gene: .
j_gene: TRBJ2-3
v_gene: TRBV4-1
abundance: .
CDR3nt: TGCGCCAGCAGCCTCCGTCGGGATACGCAGTATTTT
CDR3aa: CASSLRRDTQYF

d_gene: TRBD2
j_gene: TRBJ2-5
v_gene: TRBV30
abundance: .
CDR3nt: TGTGCCTGGAATGCGGGAGTGGGTGAGACCCAGTACTTC
CDR3aa: CAWNAGVGETQYF

d_gene: .
j_gene: TRBJ2-7
v_gene: TRBV4-1
abundance: .
CDR3nt: TGCGCCAGCAGCCCGCTATACAGGTACGAGCAGTACTTC
CDR3aa: CASSPLYRYEQYF

d_gene: TRBD1
j_gene: TRBJ1-6
v_gene: TRBV4-3
abundance: many
CDR3nt: TGCGCCAGCAGCCAGTTGACAGGGTTCAATTCACCCCTCCACTTT
CDR3aa: CASSQLTGFNSPLHF

d_gene: TRBD2
j_gene: TRBJ2-1
v_gene: TRBV7-9
abundance: .
CDR3nt: TGTGCCAGCAGGACACTAGCGCGGGATGAGCAGTTCTTC
CDR3aa: CASRTLARDEQFF

d_gene: TRBD2
j_gene: TRBJ2-5
v_gene: TRBV7-3
abundance: few
CDR3nt: TGTGCCAGCAGCCCCCCGGGGAGCGGGAGGGGGGAGACCCAGTACTTC
CDR3aa: CASSPPGSGRGETQYF

d_gene: TRBD1
j_gene: TRBJ1-1
v_gene: TRBV27
abundance: .
CDR3nt: TGTGCCAGCAGTATCCCAGGGGGAGACGGCACTGAAGCTTTCTTT
CDR3aa: CASSIPGGDGTEAFF

d_gene: .
j_gene: TRBJ1-1
v_gene: TRBV27
abundance: .
CDR3nt: TGTGCCAGCAGTCCTCGGTTGAACACTGAAGCTTTCTTT
CDR3aa: CASSPRLNTEAFF

d_gene: TRBD1
j_gene: TRBJ2-5
v_gene: TRBV30
abundance: .
CDR3nt: TGTGCCTGGAATCTCGGACAGGGCTACCAAGAGACCCAGTACTTC
CDR3aa: CAWNLGQGYQETQYF

d_gene: TRBD2
j_gene: TRBJ2-1
v_gene: TRBV20-1
abundance: .
CDR3nt: TGCAGCGGGAGGCTCGGGAATGAGCAGTTCTTC
CDR3aa: CSGRLGNEQFF

d_gene: TRBD2
j_gene: TRBJ2-2
v_gene: TRBV29-1
abundance: few
CDR3nt: TGCAGCGGGAGACTAGCGGGTGATCCCGGGGAGCTGTTTTTT
CDR3aa: CSGRLAGDPGELFF

d_gene: .
j_gene: TRBJ2-2
v_gene: TRBV19
abundance: few
CDR3nt: TGTGCCAGTAGCATCCGGGACTTTATGCTTGGAGGCACCGGGGAGCTGTTTTTT
CDR3aa: CASSIRDFMLGGTGELFF

d_gene: .
j_gene: TRBJ2-3
v_gene: TRBV10-2
abundance: .
CDR3nt: TGCGCCAGCAGTGACCGGGGGGCAGGGTTGCCAGATACGCAGTATTTT
CDR3aa: CASSDRGAGLPDTQYF

d_gene: TRBD1
j_gene: TRBJ2-7
v_gene: TRBV12-5
abundance: few
CDR3nt: TGTGCTAGTGGTTTGGGTGACAGGGTGAACGTCTTC
CDR3aa: CASGLGDRVNVF

d_gene: TRBD2
j_gene: TRBJ2-2
v_gene: TRBV27
abundance: .
CDR3nt: TGTGCCAGCAGAGGGACTAGCGGGAGAACCGGGGAGCTGTTTTTT
CDR3aa: CASRGTSGRTGELFF

d_gene: TRBD2
j_gene: TRBJ2-7
v_gene: TRBV11-2
abundance: .
CDR3nt: TGTGCCAGCAGGAGTAGGACTAGCGGGATTTTTTACGAGCAGTACTTC
CDR3aa: CASRSRTSGIFYEQYF

d_gene: TRBD1
j_gene: TRBJ1-1
v_gene: TRBV10-3
abundance: few
CDR3nt: TGTGCCATCAGCCGACAGGGGGAGAACACTGAAGCTTTCTTT
CDR3aa: CAISRQGENTEAFF

d_gene: .
j_gene: TRBJ2-1
v_gene: TRBV19
abundance: .
CDR3nt: TGTGCCAGTAGGGAGACGGTGTCAAATGAGCAGTTCTTC
CDR3aa: CASRETVSNEQFF

d_gene: TRBD2
j_gene: TRBJ2-1
v_gene: TRBV10-2
abundance: .
CDR3nt: TGCGCCAGCAAGGGACTATTCGATGAGCAGTTCTTC
CDR3aa: CASKGLFDEQFF

d_gene: .
j_gene: TRBJ1-2
v_gene: TRBV30
abundance: .
CDR3nt: TGTGCCTGGTTGGAGGAGGTCTATGGCTACACCTTC
CDR3aa: CAWLEEVYGYTF